The clone carrying this T cell receptor (beta chain) was detected once. The antigen remains unidentified. The data are from a study of cytomegalovirus exposure and HLA in healthy donors. PCR amplification relied on 60 Vbeta primers (plus 13 Jbeta primers). The data were produced by immunoSEQ multiplex PCR, yet TCRdb's version contains in-frame clones alone and is incomplete. Among approximately 220,000 clones, roughly 79% were seen once, and the ten largest hold around 1.7%. The germline CDR1 and CDR2 sequences are KGHSH and LQKENI. V dropped 0 bases and J dropped 2; count of bases not matched to a gene: 3. The CDR3 sequence is 15 residues long. General observations from the study: Rarity marked most TCR sequences, yet some public TCRs occurred in many donors. Later analysis showed most CMV-associated TCR beta chains appearing HLA-restricted. Later analysis found that TCR beta chains associated with HLA were more clonally expanded than other, equally common chains.

The sample was PBMCs. The genes are TRBV18 and TRBJ2-7, with 8 positions matching TRBD1. This TCR was sampled from a young man in good health and CMV-seronegative. The CDR3, as DNA: TGTGCCAGCTCACCACCGTCAGGGGGCCCCTACGAGCAGTACTTC. Translated, it gives CASSPPSGGPYEQYF.